This T cell receptor (beta chain) was sequenced for a study of cytotoxic CD8 clonotypes in ibrutinib-treated CLL. At the level of the study: Samples averaged approximately 250,000 productive templates and around 91,000 productive rearrangements.

Target depth was 1 in 200,000 to 1 in 1 million T cells, about 10x per clonotype. Only in-frame clones appear in the TCRdb table, and some are missing; sequencing was by immunoSEQ multiplex PCR. Counted here are about 300,000 clones, 70% to 80% occurring once; the ten biggest clones make up roughly 5%. On this clone: Its antigen is as yet unknown.

Findings of the study overall: Clonality (at baseline) was higher than in age-matched healthy donors and tracked circulating CD8+ T-cell counts.

This material consisted of PBMCs, taken at disease progression, from a patient treated with ibrutinib. The receptor was derived from a human donor with chronic lymphocytic leukemia.

CDR3 region: CSAVETYEQYF. Here the CDR3 DNA reads TGCAGTGCTGTAGAAACCTACGAGCAGTACTTC. This chain links TRBV20-1 with TRBJ2-7; no definite D call. CDR3 size: 11 residues. Germline V gene lookup returns CDR1 DFQATT and CDR2 SNEGSKA (reference sequence). V was clipped by 5 bases and J by 2 bases, with 7 bases between them.